This entry is about one TCR beta chain. Its antigen remains unknown. The data originate from a study of T cell responses to AZD1222 COVID-19 vaccine. General study findings and limits: White British people made up most donors, females outnumbered males, and clonal diversity was possibly underestimated.

The data were produced by immunoSEQ multiplex PCR, yet TCRdb's version contains in-frame clones alone and is incomplete. The sample holds 150,000 to 200,000 clones, approximately 93% seen once. The germline V gene has CDR1 SGHRS and CDR2 YFSETQ. V was trimmed by 0 bases and J by 1 base, leaving 10 bases between them. There are 15 residues in the CDR3. The sequencing used peripheral blood, collected on day 0 of AZD1222 vaccination. This clonotype was sampled from an adult in good health. The chain is built from TRBV5-1 and TRBJ1-2; D unclear. For the CDR3, the DNA is TGCGCCAGCAGCTTGGAGGTGGGTGATAACTATGGCTACACCTTC. It specifies CASSLEVGDNYGYTF.